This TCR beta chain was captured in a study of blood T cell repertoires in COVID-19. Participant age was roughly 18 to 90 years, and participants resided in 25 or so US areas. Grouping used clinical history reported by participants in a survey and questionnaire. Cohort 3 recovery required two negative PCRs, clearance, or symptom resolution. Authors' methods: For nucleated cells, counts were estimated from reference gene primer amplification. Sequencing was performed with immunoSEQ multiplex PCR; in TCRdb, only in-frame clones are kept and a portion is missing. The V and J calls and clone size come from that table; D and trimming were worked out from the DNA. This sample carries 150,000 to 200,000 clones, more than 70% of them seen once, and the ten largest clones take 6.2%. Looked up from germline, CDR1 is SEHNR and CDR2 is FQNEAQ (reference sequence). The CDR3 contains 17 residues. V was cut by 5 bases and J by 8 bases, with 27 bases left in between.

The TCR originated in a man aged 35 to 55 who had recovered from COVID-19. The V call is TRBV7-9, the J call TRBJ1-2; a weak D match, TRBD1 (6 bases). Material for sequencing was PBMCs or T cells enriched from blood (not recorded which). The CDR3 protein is CASSPSLSIGPTGGYTF. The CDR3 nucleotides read TGTGCCAGCAGCCCCTCCTTAAGTATTGGGCCCACAGGGGGCTACACCTTC.